This T cell receptor beta chain emerged from a study of T cell clonotyping in hematopoietic cell transplantation. Germline V gene sequence: CDR1 SGHTA, CDR2 FQGNSA. Trimming removed 11 bases at V and 0 bases at J, with 11 bases between. The CDR3 is 14 amino acids. This clone was seen only a few times. Assay used: immunoSEQ multiplex PCR; TCRdb lists only in-frame clones, some missing. The table lists about 9,400 clones, roughly 79% of them singletons, with roughly 17% in the top ten. The rearrangement uses TRBV7-2 and TRBJ2-6; D not certain. Sequencing was performed on PBMCs, taken 180 days after allogeneic stem cell transplant. The sequence was collected from a male patient aged 40 to 50 who had an allogeneic stem cell transplant from a related donor, so the T cells may come from the graft donor. Some clones in this sample may be carry-over from other donors' samples. The CDR3 here is CALSQSSGANVLTF. In nucleotides, the CDR3 is TGTGCCCTCTCGCAGAGCTCTGGGGCCAACGTCCTGACTTTC.